This T cell receptor beta chain emerged from a study of Ad26.COV2.S vaccination and SARS-CoV-2 variants (dated by TCRdb to the early 2020s). Describing the broader study: Donors in the vaccine arm were drawn from COV1001, a phase I-IIa trial of Ad26.COV2.S in healthy adults that was multicentre, randomized, double-blind and placebo-controlled. Ad26.COV2.S was administered intramuscularly at 5 x 10^10 or 1 x 10^11 viral particles, either as a single shot or as two shots given 56 days apart. TCRbeta repertoire sequencing served as the tool for gauging how specific and how broad the SARS-CoV-2-reactive T cell receptors were following Ad26.COV2.S vaccination. The TCR-sequenced set comprised approximately 30 samples: around 20 Ad26.COV2.S vaccine recipients, 5 placebo recipients and 8 SARS-CoV-2 convalescent individuals. Participants in the trial were split at random into five groups of five each, receiving low-dose or high-dose Ad26.COV2.S once or twice, or else placebo on both occasions. Investigators remained blinded to trial group allocation during experiments and outcome assessment.

A note on this clone: Its cognate antigen has yet to be identified. Base-call qualities are not available, and no considerably larger clone is one nucleotide away.

The treatment or condition label on this specimen signifies: some 20 received Ad26.COV2.S at low or high dose, single or two shots; about 5 received placebo; per-sample allocation not given. Repertoires of vaccine and placebo recipients were sequenced from samples collected on day 63 after the first injection. Cohort 1b enrolled roughly 25 adults aged 18-55 years at a single site in Boston, USA, between 29 July and 7 August 2020. Ad26.COV2.S consisted of a replication-incompetent adenovirus type 26 vector by which a prefusion-stabilized SARS-CoV-2 spike protein from the original Wuhan strain was expressed. The paper as a whole reports these results and caveats: Compared with placebo recipients, Ad26.COV2.S recipients showed higher spike-specific TCR breadth (P = 0.0014). Comparable non-spike TCR breadth was observed between vaccine and placebo recipients, consistent with only spike being contained in the vaccine. It was noted by the authors that total T cell responses may have been underestimated by the TCR breadth and depth analyses. After vaccination, spike-specific CD8+ and CD4+ T cell responses were reported to show substantial breadth. The study was not powered for comparison of responses between vaccine doses or regimens.

TCRbeta CDR3 regions were sequenced with the immunoSEQ Assay. After extraction, genomic DNA underwent amplification by bias-controlled multiplex PCR, followed by high-throughput sequencing. The authors processed their data as follows. To quantify the absolute abundance of every unique TCRbeta CDR3 region, sequences were collapsed and filtered. Usable DNA was measured by amplifying reference genes present in all nucleated cells, and TCRbeta template counts were normalized to that usable DNA to estimate T cell fraction. Repertoire TCRs were annotated as SARS-CoV-2-specific by exact matching of V gene, CDR3 amino acid sequence and J gene to a known reactive TCR set. The reference SARS-CoV-2 TCR set was derived from MIRA and filtered for enrichment in COVID-19-positive ImmuneCODE repertoires, a step that removed public or cross-reactive TCRs. Using the MIRA antigens, annotated TCRs were further analysed by specific ORF or by position within an ORF. Depth was the summed frequency of annotated unique rearrangements, while breadth was defined as annotated unique rearrangements over total unique productive rearrangements. Group comparisons of TCR breadth used two-sided Wilcoxon rank-sum tests. The source is immuneACCESS, and TCRdb retained only in-frame sequences with V and J called. Part of the clones is not carried over; for the studies checked, unresolved V genes explain less than half of this, and the remainder is unexplained. The V and J calls and the clone size are those of that table, but D and trimming were determined from the DNA. In all, the sample holds some 420,000 clones, and roughly 88% of those were seen once. The ten most abundant clones make up 3.6% of the sample.

V has 5 bases trimmed and J has 2 bases trimmed; junction bases matching no gene number 5. The CDR3 measures 15 amino acids from cysteine to phenylalanine. Only the CDR3 region is kept as DNA, spanning 45 bases read in frame from base 1. The germline V gene (reference sequence) supplies CDR1 MNHNY and CDR2 SVGAGI. The receptor comes from a person aged 18-60 years who received the Ad26.COV2.S COVID-19 vaccine or a placebo. This sequence uses TRBV6-6 and TRBJ1-5, with 8 bases in between that match TRBD1. This material consisted of peripheral blood, taken in a trial of Ad26.COV2.S vaccine versus placebo. This receptor has the CDR3 CASSTDRGGNQPQHF. The bases are TGTGCCAGCAGTACAGACAGGGGTGGCAATCAGCCCCAGCATTTT.